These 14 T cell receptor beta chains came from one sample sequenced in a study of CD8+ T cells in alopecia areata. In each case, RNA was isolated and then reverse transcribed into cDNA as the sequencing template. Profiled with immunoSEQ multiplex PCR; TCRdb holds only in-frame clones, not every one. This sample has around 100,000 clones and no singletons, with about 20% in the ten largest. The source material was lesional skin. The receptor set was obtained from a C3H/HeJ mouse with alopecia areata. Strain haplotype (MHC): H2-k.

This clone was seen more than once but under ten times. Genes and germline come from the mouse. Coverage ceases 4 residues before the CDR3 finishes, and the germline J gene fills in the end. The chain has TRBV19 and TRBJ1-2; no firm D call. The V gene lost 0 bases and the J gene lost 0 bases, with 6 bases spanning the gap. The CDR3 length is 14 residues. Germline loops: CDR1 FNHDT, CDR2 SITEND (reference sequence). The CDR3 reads CASSIDISNSDYTF. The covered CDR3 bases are TGTGCCAGCAGTATAGACATCTCAAACTCC.

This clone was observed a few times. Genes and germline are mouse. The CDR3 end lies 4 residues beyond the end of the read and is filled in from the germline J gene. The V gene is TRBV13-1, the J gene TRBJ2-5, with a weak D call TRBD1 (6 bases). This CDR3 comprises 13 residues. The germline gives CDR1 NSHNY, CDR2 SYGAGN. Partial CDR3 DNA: TGTGCCAGCAGTGATACAGGGAGCGAC. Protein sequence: CASSDTGSD. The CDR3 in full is CASSDTGSDTQYF.

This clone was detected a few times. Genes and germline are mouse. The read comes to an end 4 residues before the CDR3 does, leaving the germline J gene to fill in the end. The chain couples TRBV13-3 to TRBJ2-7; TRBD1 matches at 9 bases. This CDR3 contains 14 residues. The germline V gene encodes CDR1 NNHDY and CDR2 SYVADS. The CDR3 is CASSGGDRDDEQYF. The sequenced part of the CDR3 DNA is TGTGCCAGCAGTGGGGGGGACAGGGATGAT.

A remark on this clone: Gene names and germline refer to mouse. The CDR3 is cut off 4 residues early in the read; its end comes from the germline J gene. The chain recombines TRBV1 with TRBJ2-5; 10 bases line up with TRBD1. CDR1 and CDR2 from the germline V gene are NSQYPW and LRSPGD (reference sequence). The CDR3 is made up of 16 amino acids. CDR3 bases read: TGCACCTGCAGTGCAGATCCGGGACAGGGGAGGGAC. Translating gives CTCSADPGQGRD. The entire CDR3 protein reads CTCSADPGQGRDTQYF.

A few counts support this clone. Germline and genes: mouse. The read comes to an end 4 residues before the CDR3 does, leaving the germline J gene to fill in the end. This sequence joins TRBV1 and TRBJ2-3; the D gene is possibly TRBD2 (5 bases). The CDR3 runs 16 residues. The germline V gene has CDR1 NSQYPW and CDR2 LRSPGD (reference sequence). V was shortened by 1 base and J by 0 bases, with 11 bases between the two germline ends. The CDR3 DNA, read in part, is TGCACCTGCAGTGCAGGTTTGGGGTCTAGTGCAGAA. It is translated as CTCSAGLGSSAE. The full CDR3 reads CTCSAGLGSSAETLYF.

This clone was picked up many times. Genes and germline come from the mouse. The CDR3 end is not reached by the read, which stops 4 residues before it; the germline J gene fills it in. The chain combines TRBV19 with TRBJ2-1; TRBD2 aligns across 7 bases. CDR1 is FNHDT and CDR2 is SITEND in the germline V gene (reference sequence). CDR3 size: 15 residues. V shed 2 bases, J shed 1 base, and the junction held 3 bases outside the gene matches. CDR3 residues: CASSMGTDNYAEQFF. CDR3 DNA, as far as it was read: TGTGCCAGCAGTATGGGGACTGACAACTATGCT.

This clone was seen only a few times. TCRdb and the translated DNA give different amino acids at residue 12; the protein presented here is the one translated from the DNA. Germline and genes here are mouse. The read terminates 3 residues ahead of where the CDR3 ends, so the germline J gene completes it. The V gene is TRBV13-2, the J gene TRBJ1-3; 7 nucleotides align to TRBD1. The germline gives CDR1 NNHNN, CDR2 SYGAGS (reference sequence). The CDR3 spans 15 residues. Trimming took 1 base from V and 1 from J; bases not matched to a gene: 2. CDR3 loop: CASGDRRGSGNTLYF. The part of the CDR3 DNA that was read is TGTGCCAGCGGTGATCGCAGGGGGTCTGGAAATACG.

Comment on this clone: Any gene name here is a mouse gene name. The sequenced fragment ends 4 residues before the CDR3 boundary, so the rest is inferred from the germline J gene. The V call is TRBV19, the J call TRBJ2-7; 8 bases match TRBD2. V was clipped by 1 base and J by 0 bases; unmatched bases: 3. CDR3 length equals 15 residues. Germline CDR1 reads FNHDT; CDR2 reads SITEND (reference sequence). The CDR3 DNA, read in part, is TGTGCCAGCAGTATAATGTGGGGGGGCTCCTAT. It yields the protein CASSIMWGGSY. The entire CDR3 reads CASSIMWGGSYEQYF.

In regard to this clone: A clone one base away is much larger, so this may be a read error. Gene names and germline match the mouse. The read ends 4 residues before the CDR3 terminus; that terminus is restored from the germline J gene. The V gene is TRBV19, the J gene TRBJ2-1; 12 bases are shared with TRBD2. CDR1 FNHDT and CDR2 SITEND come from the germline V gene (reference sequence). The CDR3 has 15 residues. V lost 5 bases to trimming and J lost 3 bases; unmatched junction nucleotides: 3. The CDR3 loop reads CASSRDWGVYAEQFF. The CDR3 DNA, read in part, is TGTGCCAGCAGCCGGGACTGGGGGGTCTATGCT.

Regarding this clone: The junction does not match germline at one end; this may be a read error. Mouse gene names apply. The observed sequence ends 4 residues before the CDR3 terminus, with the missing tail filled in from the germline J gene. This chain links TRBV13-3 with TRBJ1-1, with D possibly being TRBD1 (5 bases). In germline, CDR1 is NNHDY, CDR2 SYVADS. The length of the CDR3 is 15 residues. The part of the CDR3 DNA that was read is TGTGCCAGCAATGATCTCCAGGGTGAGGGCACA. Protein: CASNDLQGEGT. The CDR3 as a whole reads CASNDLQGEGTEVFF.

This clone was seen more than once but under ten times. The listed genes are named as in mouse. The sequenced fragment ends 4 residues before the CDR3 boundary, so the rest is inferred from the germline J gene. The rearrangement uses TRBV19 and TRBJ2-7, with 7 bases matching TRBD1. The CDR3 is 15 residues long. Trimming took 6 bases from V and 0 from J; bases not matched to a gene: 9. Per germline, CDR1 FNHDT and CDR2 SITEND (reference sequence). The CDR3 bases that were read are TGTGCCAGCAAGTTCCGGGACAGAAGCTCCTAT. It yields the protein CASKFRDRSSY. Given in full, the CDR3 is CASKFRDRSSYEQYF.

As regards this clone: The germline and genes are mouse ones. The CDR3: CASSDTGDNQDTQYF. Partial CDR3 DNA: TGTGCCAGCAGTGATACTGGGGACAATCAAGAC. This chain joins TRBV13-3 and TRBJ2-5, with D possibly TRBD2 on 7 matching bases. The CDR3 goes on 4 residues after the read ends, and that part is filled in from the germline J gene. Germline CDR1 and CDR2: NNHDY and SYVADS. The CDR3 runs to 15 residues. Trimming took off 1 base at V and 3 bases at J, with 12 bases between the two ends.

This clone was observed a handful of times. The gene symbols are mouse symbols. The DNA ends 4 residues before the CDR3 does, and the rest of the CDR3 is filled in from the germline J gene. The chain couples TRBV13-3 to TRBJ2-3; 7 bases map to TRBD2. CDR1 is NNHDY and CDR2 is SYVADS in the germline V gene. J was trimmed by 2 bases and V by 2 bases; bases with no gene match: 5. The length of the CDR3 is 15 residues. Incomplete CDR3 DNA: TGTGCCAGCAGTGACTGGGGGAAGAATGCAGAA. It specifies CASSDWGKNAE. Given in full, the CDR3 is CASSDWGKNAETLYF.

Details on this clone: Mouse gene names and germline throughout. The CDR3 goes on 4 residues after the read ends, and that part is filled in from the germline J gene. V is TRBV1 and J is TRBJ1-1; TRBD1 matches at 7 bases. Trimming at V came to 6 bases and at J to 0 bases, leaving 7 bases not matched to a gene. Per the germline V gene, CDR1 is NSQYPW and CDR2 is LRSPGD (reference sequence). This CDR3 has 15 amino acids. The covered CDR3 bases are TGCACCTGCAGGGCCTCGGGACAGTCAAACACA. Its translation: CTCRASGQSNT. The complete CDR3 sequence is CTCRASGQSNTEVFF.